This T cell receptor (beta chain) was recorded in a study of T cell changes during pregnancy in multiple sclerosis. TCRdb's copy holds only in-frame clones and misses some; the assay was immunoSEQ multiplex PCR. Here the sample spans approximately 40,000 clones, about 90% being singletons. V gave up 5 bases and J gave up 9 bases, with 23 bases separating them. CDR3 size: 16 residues. Germline V lookup: CDR1 SGHTA, CDR2 FQGNSA. This sequence was found in a female donor with multiple sclerosis, enrolled in a pregnancy study. The J gene is TRBJ2-1, the V gene TRBV7-2, with D perhaps TRBD1 (6 bases). The specimen comprised CD4+ T cells from peripheral blood mononuclear cells, sampled before pregnancy. The CDR3 DNA reads as TGTGCCAGCAGCGAACAGGGACCGAACAAGAATGGTGAGCAGTTCTTC. Translation gives CASSEQGPNKNGEQFF. Complete variable domain (other parts from reference TRBV7-2 and TRBJ2-1): GAGVSQSPSNKVTEKGKDVELRCDPISGHTALYWYRQSLGQGLEFLIYFQGNSAPDKSGLPSDRFSAERTGGSVSTLTIQRTQQEDSAVYLCASSEQGPNKNGEQFFGPGTRLTVL.